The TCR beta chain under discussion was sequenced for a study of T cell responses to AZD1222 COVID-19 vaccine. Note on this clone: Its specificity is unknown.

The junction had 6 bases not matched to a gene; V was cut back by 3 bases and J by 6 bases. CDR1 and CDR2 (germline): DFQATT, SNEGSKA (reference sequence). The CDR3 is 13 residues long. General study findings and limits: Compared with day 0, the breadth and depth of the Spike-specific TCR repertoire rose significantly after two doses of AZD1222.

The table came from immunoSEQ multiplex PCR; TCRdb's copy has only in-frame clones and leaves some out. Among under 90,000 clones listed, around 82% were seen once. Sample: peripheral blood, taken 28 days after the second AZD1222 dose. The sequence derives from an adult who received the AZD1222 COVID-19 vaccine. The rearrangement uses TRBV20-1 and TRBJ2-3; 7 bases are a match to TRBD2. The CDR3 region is CSASRASGDTQYF. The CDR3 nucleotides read TGCAGTGCTAGTCGGGCTAGCGGCGATACGCAGTATTTT.